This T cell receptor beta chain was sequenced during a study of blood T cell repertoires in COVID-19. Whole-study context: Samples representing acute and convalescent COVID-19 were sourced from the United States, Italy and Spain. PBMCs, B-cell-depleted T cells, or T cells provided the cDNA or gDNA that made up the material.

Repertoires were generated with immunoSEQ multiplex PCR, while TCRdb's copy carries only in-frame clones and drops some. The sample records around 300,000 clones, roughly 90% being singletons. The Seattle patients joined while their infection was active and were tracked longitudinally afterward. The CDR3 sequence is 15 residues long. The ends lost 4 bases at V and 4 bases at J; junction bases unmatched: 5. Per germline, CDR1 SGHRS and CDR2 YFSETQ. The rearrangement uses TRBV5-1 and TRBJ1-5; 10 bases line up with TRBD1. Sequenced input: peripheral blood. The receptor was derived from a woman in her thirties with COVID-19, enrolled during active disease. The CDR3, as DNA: TGCGCCAGCAGCCAAGGGACAGGGGTAAATCAGCCCCAGCATTTT. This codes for CASSQGTGVNQPQHF.